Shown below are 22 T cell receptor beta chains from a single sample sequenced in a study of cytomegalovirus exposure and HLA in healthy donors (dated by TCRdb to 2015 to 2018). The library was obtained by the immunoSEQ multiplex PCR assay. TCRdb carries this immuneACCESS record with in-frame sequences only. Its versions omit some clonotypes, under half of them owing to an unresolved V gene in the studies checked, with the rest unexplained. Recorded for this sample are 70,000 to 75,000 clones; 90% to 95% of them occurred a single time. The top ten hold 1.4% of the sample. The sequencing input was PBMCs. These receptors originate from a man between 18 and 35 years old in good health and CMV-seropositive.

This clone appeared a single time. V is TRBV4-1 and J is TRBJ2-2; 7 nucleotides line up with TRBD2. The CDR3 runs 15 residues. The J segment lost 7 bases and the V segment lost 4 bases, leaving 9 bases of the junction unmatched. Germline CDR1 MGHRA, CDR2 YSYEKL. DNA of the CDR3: TGCGCCAGCAGCCGGGGGGGTGGTCGGGGCGGGGAGCTGTTTTTT. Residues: CASSRGGGRGGELFF.

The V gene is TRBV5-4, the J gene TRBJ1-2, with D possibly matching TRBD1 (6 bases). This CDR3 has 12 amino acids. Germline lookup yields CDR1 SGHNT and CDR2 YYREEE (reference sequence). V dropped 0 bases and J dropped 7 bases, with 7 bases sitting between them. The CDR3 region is CASSLARGGYTF. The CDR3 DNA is TGTGCCAGCAGCTTGGCCAGGGGTGGCTACACCTTC. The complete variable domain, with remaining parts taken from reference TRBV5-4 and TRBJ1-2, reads ETGVTQSPTHLIKTRGQQVTLRCSSQSGHNTVSWYQQALGQGPQFIFQYYREEENGRGNFPPRFSGLQFPNYSSELNVNALELDDSALYLCASSLARGGYTFGSGTRLTVV.

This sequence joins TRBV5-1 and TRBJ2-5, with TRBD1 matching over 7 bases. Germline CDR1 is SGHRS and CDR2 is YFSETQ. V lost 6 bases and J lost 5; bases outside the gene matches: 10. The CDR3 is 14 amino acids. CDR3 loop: CASTTGDPRETQYF. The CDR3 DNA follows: TGCGCCAGCACCACAGGGGACCCCAGGGAGACCCAGTACTTC. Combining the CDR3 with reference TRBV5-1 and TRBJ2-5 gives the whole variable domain KAGVTQTPRYLIKTRGQQVTLSCSPISGHRSVSWYQQTPGQGLQFLFEYFSETQRNKGNFPGRFSGRQFSNSRSEMNVSTLELGDSALYLCASTTGDPRETQYFGPGTRLLVL.

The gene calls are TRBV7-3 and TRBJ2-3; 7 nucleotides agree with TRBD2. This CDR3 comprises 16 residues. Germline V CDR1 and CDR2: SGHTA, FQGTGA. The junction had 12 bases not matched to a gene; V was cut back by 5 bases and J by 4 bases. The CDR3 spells CASSPLSGMGADTQYF. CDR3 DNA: TGTGCCAGCAGCCCCTTGAGCGGGATGGGCGCAGATACGCAGTATTTT.

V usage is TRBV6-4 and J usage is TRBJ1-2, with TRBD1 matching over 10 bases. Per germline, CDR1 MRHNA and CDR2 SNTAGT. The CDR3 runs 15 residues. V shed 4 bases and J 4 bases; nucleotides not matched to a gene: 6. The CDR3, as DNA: TGTGCCAGCAGTGTGACAGGGGGCGAGGGCTATGGCTACACCTTC. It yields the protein CASSVTGGEGYGYTF.

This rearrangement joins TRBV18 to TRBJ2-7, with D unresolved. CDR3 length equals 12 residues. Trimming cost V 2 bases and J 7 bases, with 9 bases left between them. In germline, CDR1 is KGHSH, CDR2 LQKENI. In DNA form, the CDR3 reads TGTGCCAGCTCACCAGGCAGACAAGAGCAGTACTTC. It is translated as CASSPGRQEQYF.

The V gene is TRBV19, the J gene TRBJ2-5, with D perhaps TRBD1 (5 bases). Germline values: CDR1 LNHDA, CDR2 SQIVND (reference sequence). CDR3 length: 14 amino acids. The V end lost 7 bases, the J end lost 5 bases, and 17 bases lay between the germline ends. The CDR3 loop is CASNTHTGQETQYF. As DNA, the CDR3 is TGTGCCAGTAACACCCACACAGGCCAGGAGACCCAGTACTTC. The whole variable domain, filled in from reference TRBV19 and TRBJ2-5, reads DGGITQSPKYLFRKEGQNVTLSCEQNLNHDAMYWYRQDPGQGLRLIYYSQIVNDFQKGDIAEGYSVSREKKESFPLTVTSAQKNPTAFYLCASNTHTGQETQYFGPGTRLLVL.

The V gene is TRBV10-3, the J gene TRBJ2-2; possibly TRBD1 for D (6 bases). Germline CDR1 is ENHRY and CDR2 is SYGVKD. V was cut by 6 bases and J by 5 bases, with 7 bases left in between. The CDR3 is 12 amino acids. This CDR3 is CAIRQGTGELFF. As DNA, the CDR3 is TGTGCCATCAGACAGGGTACCGGGGAGCTGTTTTTT.

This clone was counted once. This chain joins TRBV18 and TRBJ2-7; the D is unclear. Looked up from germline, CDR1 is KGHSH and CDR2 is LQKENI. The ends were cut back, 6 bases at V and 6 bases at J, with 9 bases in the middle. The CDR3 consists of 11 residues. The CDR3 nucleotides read TGTGCCAGCTCGCCGCAGTTCGAGCAGTACTTC. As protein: CASSPQFEQYF.

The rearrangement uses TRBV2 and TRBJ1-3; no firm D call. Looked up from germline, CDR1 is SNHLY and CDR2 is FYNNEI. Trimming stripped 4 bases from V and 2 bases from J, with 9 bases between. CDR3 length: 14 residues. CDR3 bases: TGTGCCAGCAGTGCGGTATTCGCTGGAAACACCATATATTTT. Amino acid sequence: CASSAVFAGNTIYF.

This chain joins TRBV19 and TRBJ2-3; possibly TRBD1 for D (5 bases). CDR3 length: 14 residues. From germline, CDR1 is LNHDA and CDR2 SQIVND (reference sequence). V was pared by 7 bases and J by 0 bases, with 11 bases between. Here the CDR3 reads CASTATASTDTQYF. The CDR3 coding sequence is TGTGCCAGTACTGCGACAGCAAGCACAGATACGCAGTATTTT.

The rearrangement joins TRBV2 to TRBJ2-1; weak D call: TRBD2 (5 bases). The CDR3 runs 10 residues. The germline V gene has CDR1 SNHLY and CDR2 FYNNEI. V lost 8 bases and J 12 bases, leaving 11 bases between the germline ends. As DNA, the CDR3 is TGTGCCAGCGAGAGGGAGTTGCAGTTCTTC. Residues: CASERELQFF.

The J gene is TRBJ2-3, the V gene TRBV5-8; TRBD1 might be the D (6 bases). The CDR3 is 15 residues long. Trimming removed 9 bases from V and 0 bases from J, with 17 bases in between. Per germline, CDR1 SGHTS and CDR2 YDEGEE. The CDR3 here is CATLGRTASTDTQYF. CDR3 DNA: TGTGCCACCCTAGGCAGGACAGCCAGCACAGATACGCAGTATTTT.

DNA of the CDR3: TGTGCCAGCAGTTACTCTAGCGGGGGGCACAATGAGCAGTTCTTC. Translation gives CASSYSSGGHNEQFF. The J gene is TRBJ2-1, the V gene TRBV6-5; TRBD2 agrees at 10 bases. The ends lost 0 bases at V and 5 bases at J; junction bases unmatched: 1. Germline V CDR1 and CDR2: MNHEY, SVGAGI. The CDR3 extends over 15 amino acids.

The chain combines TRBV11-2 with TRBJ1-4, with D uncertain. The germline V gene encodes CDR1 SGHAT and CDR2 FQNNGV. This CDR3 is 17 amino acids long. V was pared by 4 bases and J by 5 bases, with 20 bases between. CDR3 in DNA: TGTGCCAGCAGCTGGCCCACGGACTCAGCGGTGAATGAAAAACTGTTTTTT. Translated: CASSWPTDSAVNEKLFF.

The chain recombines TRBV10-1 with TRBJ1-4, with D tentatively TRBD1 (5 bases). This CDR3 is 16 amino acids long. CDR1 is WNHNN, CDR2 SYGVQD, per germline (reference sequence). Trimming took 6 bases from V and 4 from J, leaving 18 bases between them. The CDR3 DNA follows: TGCGCCAGCAGAGGCGGACCAGGGTCTGGTAATGAAAAACTGTTTTTT. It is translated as CASRGGPGSGNEKLFF.

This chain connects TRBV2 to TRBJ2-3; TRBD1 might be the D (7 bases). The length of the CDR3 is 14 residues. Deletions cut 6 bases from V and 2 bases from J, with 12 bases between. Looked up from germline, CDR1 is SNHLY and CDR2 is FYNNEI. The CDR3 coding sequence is TGTGCCAGCAGCAGGGGGACTGCCACAGATACGCAGTATTTT. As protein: CASSRGTATDTQYF. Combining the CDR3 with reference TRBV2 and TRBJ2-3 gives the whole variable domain EPEVTQTPSHQVTQMGQEVILRCVPISNHLYFYWYRQILGQKVEFLVSFYNNEISEKSEIFDDQFSVERPDGSNFTLKIRSTKLEDSAMYFCASSRGTATDTQYFGPGTRLTVL.

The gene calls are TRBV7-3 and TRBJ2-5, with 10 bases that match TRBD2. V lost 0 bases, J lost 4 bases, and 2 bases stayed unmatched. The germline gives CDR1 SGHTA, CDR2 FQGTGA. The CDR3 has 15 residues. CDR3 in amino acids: CASSLTPSGRETQYF. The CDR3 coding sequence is TGTGCCAGCAGCTTAACTCCTAGCGGGAGAGAGACCCAGTACTTC.

The CDR3: CASSLVVTGQQETQYF. DNA for the CDR3: TGCGCCAGCAGCTTGGTCGTGACAGGGCAGCAAGAGACCCAGTACTTC. The gene calls are TRBV5-1 and TRBJ2-5; TRBD1 matches 7 bases. The CDR3 has 16 amino acids. The junction had 7 bases not matched to a gene; V was cut back by 0 bases and J by 2 bases. Germline assignment: CDR1 SGHRS and CDR2 YFSETQ.

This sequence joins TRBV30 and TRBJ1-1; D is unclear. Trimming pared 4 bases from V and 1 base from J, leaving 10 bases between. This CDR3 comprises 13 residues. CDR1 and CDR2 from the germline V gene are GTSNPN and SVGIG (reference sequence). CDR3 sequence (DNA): TGTGCCTGGACAGTTACCAGGAACACTGAAGCTTTCTTT. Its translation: CAWTVTRNTEAFF.

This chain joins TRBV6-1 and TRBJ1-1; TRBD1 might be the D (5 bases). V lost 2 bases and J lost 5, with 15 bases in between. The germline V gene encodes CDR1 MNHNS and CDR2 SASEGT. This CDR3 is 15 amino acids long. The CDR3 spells CASSEYGWGGTEAFF. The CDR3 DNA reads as TGTGCCAGCAGTGAATACGGATGGGGGGGGACTGAAGCTTTCTTT.

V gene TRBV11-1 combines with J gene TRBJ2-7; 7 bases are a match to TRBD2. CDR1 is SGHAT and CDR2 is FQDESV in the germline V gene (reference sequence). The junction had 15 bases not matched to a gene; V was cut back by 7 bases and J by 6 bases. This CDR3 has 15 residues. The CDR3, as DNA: TGTGCCAGCAACGAAGCGGGAACAACGTTGGGCGAGCAGTACTTC. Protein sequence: CASNEAGTTLGEQYF.